These T cell receptor beta chains were read from a single sample in a study of OX40 agonist ivuxolimab in advanced cancers. This table comes from immunoSEQ multiplex PCR, and its TCRdb copy is limited to in-frame clones, with some not included. The repertoire holds some 30,000 clones, with 86% as singletons. The input for sequencing was CD4+ or CD8+ T cells sorted from blood, taken in a trial of the OX40 agonist ivuxolimab. These receptors were obtained from an adult with an advanced solid tumor such as melanoma, head and neck, liver or kidney cancer. CDR3s include the opening cysteine and the closing phenylalanine or tryptophan. D genes are given only for firm matches. Clone size is stated in some rows and not others, as once, few, many or a class when expanded.

j_gene: TRBJ2-7
v_gene: TRBV11-2
abundance: .
d_gene: .
CDR3aa: CASSPNFSEDYEQYF
CDR3nt: TGTGCCAGCAGCCCAAACTTTAGCGAAGACTACGAGCAGTACTTC

j_gene: TRBJ2-1
v_gene: TRBV7-9
abundance: .
d_gene: TRBD1
CDR3aa: CASSLGQGNEQFF
CDR3nt: TGTGCCAGCAGCTTAGGACAGGGGAATGAGCAGTTCTTC

j_gene: TRBJ2-2
v_gene: TRBV7-8
abundance: .
d_gene: .
CDR3aa: CASSPLDFSEVAGELFF
CDR3nt: TGTGCCAGCAGCCCGTTAGATTTTAGTGAGGTGGCCGGGGAGCTGTTTTTT

j_gene: TRBJ2-7
v_gene: TRBV19
abundance: few
d_gene: .
CDR3aa: CASSTIKGISYEQYF
CDR3nt: TGTGCCAGTAGTACCATAAAGGGGATCTCCTACGAGCAGTACTTC

j_gene: TRBJ2-2
v_gene: TRBV5-1
abundance: .
d_gene: .
CDR3aa: CASSLDFEGELFF
CDR3nt: TGCGCCAGCAGCCTGGACTTTGAGGGGGAGCTGTTTTTT

j_gene: TRBJ2-7
v_gene: TRBV4-1
abundance: once
d_gene: .
CDR3aa: CASSYGGAPYEQYF
CDR3nt: TGCGCCAGCAGCTACGGAGGGGCGCCCTACGAGCAGTACTTC

j_gene: TRBJ2-3
v_gene: TRBV5-1
abundance: .
d_gene: .
CDR3aa: CASSLDRITDTQYF
CDR3nt: TGCGCCAGCAGCTTGGATCGCATCACAGATACGCAGTATTTT

j_gene: TRBJ1-4
v_gene: TRBV20-1
abundance: .
d_gene: .
CDR3aa: CSAWGLGKLFF
CDR3nt: TGCAGTGCTTGGGGGTTAGGAAAACTGTTTTTT

j_gene: TRBJ2-2
v_gene: TRBV30
abundance: .
d_gene: .
CDR3aa: CAWSYSQVTGELFF
CDR3nt: TGTGCCTGGAGTTATAGTCAAGTTACCGGGGAGCTGTTTTTT

j_gene: TRBJ2-3
v_gene: TRBV11-1
abundance: few
d_gene: TRBD2
CDR3aa: CASSPGLAGISTDTQYF
CDR3nt: TGTGCCAGCAGCCCCGGACTAGCGGGAATTAGCACAGATACGCAGTATTTT

j_gene: TRBJ2-3
v_gene: TRBV7-9
abundance: .
d_gene: TRBD2
CDR3aa: CASSLPLPSGLTDTQYF
CDR3nt: TGTGCCAGCAGCTTACCCCTCCCTAGCGGCCTCACAGATACGCAGTATTTT

j_gene: TRBJ2-3
v_gene: TRBV5-6
abundance: .
d_gene: TRBD2
CDR3aa: CASSTPGTSGFRTDTQYF
CDR3nt: TGTGCCAGCAGCACCCCTGGGACTAGCGGGTTCAGAACAGATACGCAGTATTTT

j_gene: TRBJ2-3
v_gene: TRBV5-6
abundance: .
d_gene: TRBD1
CDR3aa: CASSLEGQGATDTQYF
CDR3nt: TGTGCCAGCAGCTTGGAGGGCCAGGGGGCTACAGATACGCAGTATTTT

j_gene: TRBJ2-1
v_gene: TRBV9
abundance: .
d_gene: .
CDR3aa: CASSPRDFYNEQFF
CDR3nt: TGTGCCAGCAGCCCCAGGGACTTTTACAATGAGCAGTTCTTC

j_gene: TRBJ2-5
v_gene: TRBV4-1
abundance: .
d_gene: .
CDR3aa: CASSLTRGGPQETQYF
CDR3nt: TGCGCCAGCAGCCTCACGCGAGGGGGGCCCCAAGAGACCCAGTACTTC